The rows below give T cell receptor beta chains drawn from one sample of a study of cytomegalovirus exposure and HLA in healthy donors. Sequencing used immunoSEQ multiplex PCR; TCRdb keeps in-frame clones, though not all of them. There are approximately 190,000 clones in the sample; 83% occur only once, and 1.5% to 2% lies in the top ten. The specimen sequenced was PBMCs. The receptors originated from a middle-aged man in good health and CMV-seropositive. Each CDR3 is given with its conserved first and last residue. A D gene is named only where the DNA matches it firmly. Clone size is stated in some rows and not others, as once, few, many or a class when expanded.

size: .; V: TRBV19; D: TRBD1; J: TRBJ1-2; CDR3: CASRGQGGDGYGYTF; DNA: TGTGCCAGTAGAGGCCAAGGGGGCGACGGCTATGGCTACACCTTC
size: .; V: TRBV5-4; D: TRBD1; J: TRBJ1-1; CDR3: CASSLNSGTGGTEAFF; DNA: TGTGCCAGCAGCCTGAACTCCGGGACAGGGGGCACTGAAGCTTTCTTT
size: .; V: TRBV5-1; D: .; J: TRBJ1-3; CDR3: CASSYTQRQAGNTIYF; DNA: TGCGCCAGCAGCTATACGCAAAGACAGGCCGGAAACACCATATATTTT
size: .; V: TRBV7-8; D: .; J: TRBJ2-5; CDR3: CASSLVPRAETQYF; DNA: TGTGCCAGCAGCTTAGTTCCGCGGGCGGAGACCCAGTACTTC
size: few; V: TRBV7-3; D: .; J: TRBJ2-1; CDR3: CASSLNVGSGTYNEQFF; DNA: TGTGCCAGCAGCTTAAACGTCGGTTCGGGGACCTACAATGAGCAGTTCTTC
size: .; V: TRBV5-1; D: .; J: TRBJ1-4; CDR3: CASSLAPATNEKLFF; DNA: TGCGCCAGCAGCTTGGCCCCAGCAACTAATGAAAAACTGTTTTTT
size: .; V: TRBV7-2; D: TRBD1; J: TRBJ1-5; CDR3: CASSLDGTGTQPQHF; DNA: TGTGCCAGCAGTCTAGACGGGACAGGGACTCAGCCCCAGCATTTT
size: once; V: TRBV7-8; D: .; J: TRBJ1-1; CDR3: CASSPSGSSGTEAFF; DNA: TGTGCCAGCAGCCCCTCCGGGAGCTCGGGCACTGAAGCTTTCTTT
size: .; V: TRBV5-4; D: TRBD2; J: TRBJ2-5; CDR3: CASSFWTGGKTQYF; DNA: TGTGCCAGCAGCTTCTGGACCGGGGGGAAGACCCAGTACTTC
size: .; V: TRBV28; D: TRBD2; J: TRBJ2-7; CDR3: CASSFSGRAYEQYF; DNA: TGTGCCAGCAGCTTTAGCGGGAGGGCCTACGAGCAGTACTTC
size: .; V: TRBV10-3; D: .; J: TRBJ1-1; CDR3: CAISAGQMNTEAFF; DNA: TGTGCCATCAGTGCGGGACAAATGAACACTGAAGCTTTCTTT
size: .; V: TRBV19; D: TRBD2; J: TRBJ2-7; CDR3: CASRRLAGRSYEQYF; DNA: TGTGCCAGCCGGCGGCTAGCGGGAAGGTCCTACGAGCAGTACTTC
size: once; V: TRBV6-5; D: TRBD2; J: TRBJ2-7; CDR3: CASGASGNYEQYF; DNA: TGTGCCAGCGGGGCTAGCGGGAACTACGAGCAGTACTTC
size: .; V: TRBV27; D: .; J: TRBJ1-6; CDR3: CASSPGRGNSPLHF; DNA: TGTGCCAGCAGCCCCGGGAGGGGGAATTCACCCCTCCACTTT
size: .; V: TRBV7-6; D: .; J: TRBJ2-1; CDR3: CASSSTFSSYNEQFF; DNA: TGTGCCAGCAGCTCCACGTTCAGCTCCTACAATGAGCAGTTCTTC
size: .; V: TRBV6-5; D: .; J: TRBJ1-5; CDR3: CASSYSKTGHQPQHF; DNA: TGTGCCAGCAGTTACTCAAAGACAGGACACCAGCCCCAGCATTTT
size: .; V: TRBV7-9; D: TRBD2; J: TRBJ2-7; CDR3: CASSSAGVEQYF; DNA: TGTGCCAGCAGCTCAGCGGGAGTTGAGCAGTACTTC
size: .; V: TRBV18; D: TRBD1; J: TRBJ1-5; CDR3: CASSGQGGRNQPQHF; DNA: TGTGCCAGCTCCGGACAGGGGGGCCGCAATCAGCCCCAGCATTTT
size: .; V: TRBV9; D: TRBD2; J: TRBJ2-1; CDR3: CASSASSGSISFF; DNA: TGTGCCAGCAGCGCTTCGAGCGGGAGTATTTCTTTCTTC
size: .; V: TRBV5-4; D: TRBD1; J: TRBJ1-3; CDR3: CASSHRQGGNTIYF; DNA: TGTGCCAGCAGCCATCGACAGGGGGGAAACACCATATATTTT
size: .; V: TRBV19; D: .; J: TRBJ2-3; CDR3: CASTPRSTDTQYF; DNA: TGTGCCAGTACCCCTCGGAGCACAGATACGCAGTATTTT
size: few; V: TRBV4-2; D: .; J: TRBJ1-1; CDR3: CATTKDGGAKDTEAFF; DNA: TGTGCCACCACGAAAGACGGAGGGGCCAAGGACACTGAAGCTTTCTTT
size: few; V: TRBV5-4; D: .; J: TRBJ2-7; CDR3: CASSLSPGSYEQYF; DNA: TGTGCCAGCAGCTTGAGTCCGGGGAGCTACGAGCAGTACTTC
size: .; V: TRBV19; D: TRBD1; J: TRBJ1-5; CDR3: CASSRDRGGNQPQHF; DNA: TGTGCCAGTAGTAGGGACAGGGGTGGCAATCAGCCCCAGCATTTT
size: .; V: TRBV28; D: .; J: TRBJ1-2; CDR3: CASSFGGAGGALVGYTF; DNA: TGTGCCAGCAGTTTTGGAGGGGCGGGGGGGGCGCTTGTAGGCTACACCTTC
size: .; V: TRBV7-2; D: TRBD1; J: TRBJ2-1; CDR3: CASSRDRGGNNEQFF; DNA: TGTGCCAGCAGCCGGGACAGGGGAGGGAACAATGAGCAGTTCTTC
size: once; V: TRBV30; D: .; J: TRBJ1-1; CDR3: CAGRQVLAEAFF; DNA: TGTGCCGGGAGACAGGTCTTGGCTGAAGCTTTCTTT
size: .; V: TRBV2; D: .; J: TRBJ2-7; CDR3: CASSQGQTTYSYEQYF; DNA: TGTGCCAGCTCCCAGGGGCAGACCACTTATTCCTACGAGCAGTACTTC
size: once; V: TRBV7-2; D: TRBD2; J: TRBJ2-7; CDR3: CASSSRPGTSGYEQYF; DNA: TGTGCCAGCAGCTCCCGTCCAGGGACTAGCGGCTACGAGCAGTACTTC
size: .; V: TRBV6-5; D: .; J: TRBJ1-6; CDR3: CASSPSRGNSPLHF; DNA: TGTGCCAGCAGCCCGAGCCGGGGTAATTCACCCCTCCACTTT
size: .; V: TRBV5-1; D: TRBD1; J: TRBJ1-1; CDR3: CASSLEGASNTEAFF; DNA: TGCGCCAGCAGTTTAGAGGGGGCGAGTAACACTGAAGCTTTCTTT
size: few; V: TRBV30; D: TRBD2; J: TRBJ2-1; CDR3: CAWSPLAGVYYGQFF; DNA: TGTGCCTGGAGTCCCCTAGCGGGAGTCTATTATGGGCAGTTCTTC
size: .; V: TRBV7-9; D: .; J: TRBJ1-2; CDR3: CASGPEANYGYTF; DNA: TGTGCCAGCGGGCCAGAAGCTAACTATGGCTACACCTTC
size: once; V: TRBV12-5; D: TRBD2; J: TRBJ2-1; CDR3: CASAPGGTVNEQFF; DNA: TGTGCTAGTGCCCCGGGAGGGACGGTGAATGAGCAGTTCTTC
size: .; V: TRBV7-8; D: .; J: TRBJ1-1; CDR3: CASSLNRDWNTEAFF; DNA: TGTGCCAGCAGCTTGAACAGGGATTGGAACACTGAAGCTTTCTTT
size: .; V: TRBV7-2; D: .; J: TRBJ2-7; CDR3: CASSPRTGYEQYF; DNA: TGTGCCAGCAGCCCGCGGACTGGGTACGAGCAGTACTTC
size: .; V: TRBV7-6; D: TRBD2; J: TRBJ2-7; CDR3: CANSLESAGAAEQYF; DNA: TGTGCCAACAGCTTAGAGTCGGCGGGAGCAGCCGAGCAGTACTTC